A single sample gave rise to the 21 T cell receptor beta chains below, sequenced in a study of blood T cells in healthy people across ages. Alongside a J-beta primer mix, a sample-barcoded 5' primer served in a second PCR lasting about 7 to 12 cycles. Each CDR3 protein gets one entry after TCRdb re-called the 5' RACE reads with MiXCR. There are 1.5 million to 2 million distinct CDR3 sequences in the sample; about 49% occur only once, and roughly 2% lies in the top ten. Sequencing was carried out using blood. These receptors originate from a woman aged 40 to 49 in good health.

J is TRBJ2-3 and V is TRBV7-2, with D possibly being TRBD2 (6 bases). Germline CDR1 and CDR2: SGHTA and FQGNSA. There are 15 residues in the CDR3. V shed 7 bases and J shed 0 bases, with 14 bases lying between them. The CDR3 DNA follows: TGTGCCAGCACTGTGACCAGCGGGAGCACAGATACGCAGTATTTT. As protein: CASTVTSGSTDTQYF.

This clonotype appeared a few times. The chain combines TRBV5-1 with TRBJ2-5; D gene uncertain. The CDR3 runs 13 residues. From germline, CDR1 is SGHRS and CDR2 YFSETQ. V gave up 4 bases and J gave up 4 bases, with 11 bases separating them. CDR3 bases: TGCGCCAGCAGCACTGACATACGAGAGACCCAGTACTTC. This translates into CASSTDIRETQYF.

The chain recombines TRBV7-8 with TRBJ1-6, with 9 bases that match TRBD1. This CDR3 is 18 amino acids long. The ends lost 5 bases at V and 1 base at J; junction bases unmatched: 9. The germline CDR1 and CDR2 sequences are SGHVS and FQNEAQ. The CDR3 region has the DNA TGTGCCAGCAGCGTACGAACAGGGGGCGCGTCCTATAATTCACCCCTCCACTTT. It is translated as CASSVRTGGASYNSPLHF.

This clonotype has just a few counts. This sequence joins TRBV27 and TRBJ1-2, with D possibly being TRBD1 (6 bases). The germline CDR1 and CDR2 sequences are MNHEY and SMNVEV (reference sequence). The length of the CDR3 is 16 residues. With 3 bases removed from V and 8 bases from J, the gap between germline ends came to 22 bases. The CDR3 DNA is TGTGCCAGCAGTTTTACAGGGACCCCCTGCTGTTGGGGCTACACCTTC. Translating it yields CASSFTGTPCCWGYTF.

This rearrangement joins TRBV24-1 to TRBJ2-7, with 9 bases matching TRBD1. Near its end, the DNA agrees better with TRBJ2-5, so the J call may be wrong. Germline V CDR1 and CDR2: KGHDR, SFDVKD. This CDR3 has 14 amino acids. CDR3 residues: CATSGAGTGQTQYF. CDR3 nucleotide sequence: TGTGCCACCAGTGGTGCCGGGACAGGGCAGACCCAGTACTTC.

This clonotype has at least ten counts. The chain combines TRBV12-3 or TRBV12-4 with TRBJ2-7; no clear D gene. CDR3 size: 12 residues. Between the trimmed V and J ends, which lost 5 bases and 4 bases, there was a span of 9 bases. In DNA, the CDR3 is TGTGCCAGCAGTCCGTCCTATTACGAGCAGTACTTC. Translated, it gives CASSPSYYEQYF.

On this clonotype: No DNA is shown, since the ends of the CDR3 on it are uncertain; the CDR3 is the one TCRdb lists. The rearrangement uses TRBV6-2 or TRBV6-3 and TRBJ1-2; the DNA was not compared with TRBD1, the D call given in the table. Per the germline V gene, CDR1 is MNHEY and CDR2 is SVGEGT. The CDR3 has 12 amino acids, counting both end residues. CDR3 in amino acids: CASTDSVLGYTF.

The rearrangement joins TRBV20-1 to TRBJ1-2; 8 bases are shared with TRBD1. V lost 3 bases, J lost 0 bases, and 3 bases stayed unmatched. CDR1 is DFQATT, CDR2 SNEGSKA, per germline (reference sequence). The CDR3 has 14 amino acids. CDR3 region: CSARDREANYGYTF. The CDR3 DNA follows: TGCAGTGCTAGGGACAGGGAAGCTAACTATGGCTACACCTTC.

J is TRBJ2-7 and V is TRBV24-1, with 15 bases identical to TRBD2. The J call is doubtful: the DNA matches TRBJ2-5 better. From germline, CDR1 is KGHDR and CDR2 SFDVKD. There are 17 residues in the CDR3. CDR3 nucleotide sequence: TGTGCCACCAGTGATCCAGGGACTAGCGGGGGGCAAGAGACCCAGTACTTC. This codes for CATSDPGTSGGQETQYF.

The gene calls are TRBV6-5 and TRBJ1-6; D not certain. The CDR3 sequence is 15 residues long. Trimming shortened V by 7 bases and J by 9 bases, and 19 bases separated the two germline ends. Germline CDR1 and CDR2: MNHEY and SVGAGI. Here the CDR3 DNA reads TGTGCCAGCAAATTATTGCAACAGCTGGGTTCACCCCTCCACTTT. It translates to CASKLLQQLGSPLHF.

The chain carries TRBV6-1 and TRBJ2-4, with a tentative D call TRBD1 (6 bases). The CDR3 is made up of 15 amino acids. Germline CDR1 reads MNHNS; CDR2 reads SASEGT. Trimming shortened V by 4 bases and J by 3 bases, and 13 bases separated the two germline ends. The CDR3 DNA sequence: TGTGCCAGCAGTGCCGTACAGGGTGGCAAAAACATTCAGTACTTC. It translates to CASSAVQGGKNIQYF.

The V call is TRBV5-5, the J call TRBJ2-5; TRBD1 matches 7 bases. With V trimmed by 4 bases and J by 11 bases, 23 bases remained unmatched. This CDR3 is 17 amino acids long. Germline values: CDR1 SGHKS, CDR2 YYEKEE (reference sequence). The CDR3 sequence: CASSDSKTGMVPYEQYF. For the CDR3, the DNA is TGTGCCAGCAGCGACTCAAAGACAGGGATGGTTCCTTATGAGCAGTACTTC.

This chain joins TRBV7-9 and TRBJ1-6; D is unresolved. In germline, CDR1 is SEHNR, CDR2 FQNEAQ (reference sequence). This CDR3 is built from 12 residues. Trimming pared 5 bases from V and 14 bases from J, leaving 13 bases between. As DNA, the CDR3 is TGTGCCAGCAGCCCCATCGACCGTGCCCTCCACTTT. It codes for CASSPIDRALHF.

The chain couples TRBV27 to TRBJ2-3; the match to TRBD1 covers 7 bases. CDR1 MNHEY and CDR2 SMNVEV come from the germline V gene (reference sequence). The junction had 8 bases not matched to a gene; V was cut back by 6 bases and J by 5 bases. The CDR3 totals 14 residues. CDR3 residues: CASRRTGLLDTQYF. The CDR3 DNA is TGTGCCAGCAGACGGACAGGTTTGTTAGATACGCAGTATTTT.

There are a few counts of this clonotype. The chain is built from TRBV4-1 and TRBJ2-5; D is perhaps TRBD1 (5 bases). TRBJ2-7 matches the DNA end more closely, so the J call is doubtful. The CDR3 totals 16 residues. Germline-derived CDR1 and CDR2 are MGHRA and YSYEKL. In DNA form, the CDR3 reads TGCGCCAGCAGCCAAGATTCCCAGGGTCGGTCCTACGAGCAGTACTTC. Its translation is CASSQDSQGRSYEQYF.

This clonotype has a handful of counts. This chain uses TRBV7-2 with TRBJ1-1, with D possibly being TRBD1 (5 bases). The germline gives CDR1 SGHTA, CDR2 FQGNSA. V lost 5 bases and J 1 base, leaving 14 bases between the germline ends. This CDR3 comprises 15 residues. CDR3 DNA sequence: TGTGCCAGCAGCCCTAATTGGGACGGGAACACTGAAGCTTTCTTT. As protein: CASSPNWDGNTEAFF.

This sequence joins TRBV20-1 and TRBJ1-2; D uncertain. CDR3 length: 14 amino acids. Looked up from germline, CDR1 is DFQATT and CDR2 is SNEGSKA (reference sequence). V was shortened by 0 bases and J by 6 bases, with 14 bases between the two germline ends. CDR3: CSAREQTRANGYTF. The CDR3 coding sequence is TGCAGTGCTAGAGAGCAGACCCGGGCAAATGGCTACACCTTC.

J is TRBJ2-1 and V is TRBV9; the D gene is possibly TRBD1 (6 bases). Germline V gives CDR1 SGDLS, CDR2 YYNGEE. V was pared by 0 bases and J by 11 bases, with 9 bases between. This CDR3 is built from 12 residues. CDR3 in amino acids: CASSVVGTQQFF. The CDR3 region has the DNA TGTGCCAGCAGCGTAGTCGGGACACAGCAGTTCTTC.

This clonotype was counted between two and nine times. The chain couples TRBV25-1 to TRBJ1-2; D unclear. The CDR3 loop spans 12 amino acids. V was shortened by 5 bases and J by 7 bases, with 11 bases between the two germline ends. In germline, CDR1 is MGHDK, CDR2 SYGVNS. The CDR3 DNA is TGTGCCAGCAGTCCGGCTAACAGTGGCTACACCTTC. Its protein is CASSPANSGYTF.

V gene TRBV7-3 combines with J gene TRBJ2-3; no firm D call. The germline CDR1 and CDR2 sequences are SGHTA and FQGTGA. The CDR3 has 15 residues. Between the trimmed V and J ends, which lost 5 bases and 0 bases, there was a span of 12 bases. CDR3 region: CASSEEIGSTDTQYF. In DNA form, the CDR3 reads TGTGCCAGCAGCGAGGAGATCGGTAGCACAGATACGCAGTATTTT.

The table lists this clonotype with a count of one. This chain links TRBV18 with TRBJ2-6, with TRBD1 as a possible D gene (6 bases). The CDR3 sequence is 15 residues long. CDR1 is KGHSH and CDR2 is LQKENI in the germline V gene. V lost 3 bases to trimming and J lost 2 bases, with 8 bases between them. In DNA form, the CDR3 reads TGTGCCAGCTCACCGGGACAAACTGGGGCCAACGTCCTGACTTTC. Translation gives CASSPGQTGANVLTF.